The rows below give T cell receptor beta chains drawn from one sample of a study of blood T cell repertoires in COVID-19. Clones were sequenced by immunoSEQ multiplex PCR, and TCRdb holds only the in-frame ones, with some missing. Of about 200,000 clones listed, roughly nine tenths are singletons. The sequencing sample was made of peripheral blood. The source is a woman aged 45-65 years with acute or convalescent COVID-19. Each CDR3 is given with its conserved first and last residue.

v_gene	j_gene	CDR3aa
TRBV19	TRBJ2-7	CASSGSVDEQYF
TRBV3-1/TRBV3-2	TRBJ1-2	CASSQGGSYGYTF
TRBV30	TRBJ1-2	CAWNSIYGYTF
TRBV5-6	TRBJ1-1	CASSLRNTEAFF
TRBV11-3	TRBJ2-1	CASSGLLLGVGEQFF
TRBV27	TRBJ2-5	CASSLSGQYQETQYF
TRBV4-1	TRBJ2-7	CASSWDSPYEQYF
TRBV7-8	TRBJ1-6	CASSSPGSSYNSPLHF
TRBV2	TRBJ2-1	CASRGLADHNEQFF
TRBV7-9	TRBJ1-3	CASSFGTGFGDTIYF
TRBV18	TRBJ1-1	CASSRNRENTEAFF
TRBV7-6	TRBJ2-1	CASSTGQPGNEQFF
TRBV9	TRBJ1-2	CASSVASGSLSTGYTF
TRBV5-4	TRBJ1-2	CASRQGEDNYGYTF
TRBV12-5	TRBJ1-2	CASGQGDSSNYGYTF
TRBV2	TRBJ1-4	CASIEGAWANEKLFF
TRBV3-1/TRBV3-2	TRBJ2-1	CASRRKETSGRNEQFF
TRBV27	TRBJ2-2	CASSYRGTGELFF
TRBV4-3	TRBJ2-5	CASSRAIQETQYF
TRBV10-3	TRBJ1-4	CAISDRTGTANEKLFF
TRBV7-2	TRBJ1-1	CASRGPFRGVNTEAFF
TRBV4-2	TRBJ1-6	CASSREPGYEKAPLHF
TRBV19	TRBJ2-1	CASRGSSGRGEQFF
TRBV19	TRBJ1-5	CASSIVLRNQPQHF
TRBV6-1	TRBJ1-5	CASSVQTGTSNQPQHF
TRBV4-1	TRBJ2-7	CASSQETGGPYEQYF
TRBV4-3	TRBJ2-1	CASSQELRGTAQSSYNEQFF
TRBV10-3	TRBJ1-6	CASTTGGSYNSPLHF
TRBV30	TRBJ2-7	CAWSYSSYEQYF
TRBV7-7	TRBJ2-2	CASSPSGTVNTGELFF
TRBV7-9	TRBJ1-1	CASSLQGGVEAFF
TRBV29-1	TRBJ1-1	CSVWGTENTEAFF
TRBV9	TRBJ1-2	CASSTQGGGYTF
TRBV15	TRBJ1-1	CATSRDPGGYTEAFF
TRBV5-1	TRBJ2-3	CASGDSQGTDTQYF
TRBV6-2/TRBV6-3	TRBJ2-7	CASSYTTVEQYF
TRBV5-6	TRBJ2-7	CASSLEVTGSSYEQYF
TRBV4-3	TRBJ2-7	CASSQGLQGYEQYF
TRBV3-1/TRBV3-2	TRBJ1-2	CASSPGTGNYGYTF
TRBV11-1	TRBJ1-1	CASSFDGERKAFF
TRBV13	TRBJ2-7	CASSISSRTVSYEQYF
TRBV13	TRBJ2-3	CASSTIPPGDTQYF
TRBV5-1	TRBJ2-3	CASSSRGTDTQYF
TRBV9	TRBJ2-1	CASSFGTGTYEQFF
TRBV7-9	TRBJ2-3	CASSKTGSDTQYF
TRBV3-1/TRBV3-2	TRBJ2-1	CASSHDRDTVYREQFF
TRBV5-1	TRBJ2-7	CASSSLSSDGQYF
TRBV7-3	TRBJ2-7	CASSYSGQSYEQYF
TRBV3-1/TRBV3-2	TRBJ2-5	CASSQEWSQETQYF
TRBV19	TRBJ1-2	CASSIRAGDVGYTF
TRBV18	TRBJ1-6	CASSQAIWAYNSPLHF
TRBV9	TRBJ2-7	CASSVDTSALYEQYF
TRBV5-6	TRBJ1-1	CASSLTANTEAFF
TRBV5-4	TRBJ1-6	CASSLDFSQGESPLHF
TRBV7-2	TRBJ2-3	CASSPQSGEDTQYF
TRBV4-2	TRBJ1-1	CASSGQGPQNTEAFF
TRBV5-4	TRBJ2-3	CASAPPSGRASTDTQYF